Sequencing of this TCR beta chain was carried out in a study of T cell responses to AZD1222 COVID-19 vaccine. Study-wide context: Pooling of second doses given at about 4 or about 12 weeks was done. Study results and caveats: The sample set comprised mostly white British donors with more females, and clonal diversity was possibly underestimated. Repertoire sampling happened only post peak T cell response. After two AZD1222 doses, spike-specific TCR breadth and depth rose versus day 0.

From germline, CDR1 is SGHTA and CDR2 FQGNSA. V dropped 7 bases and J dropped 3 bases, with 7 bases sitting between them. CDR3 size: 12 residues. Comments on this clone: The target antigen is unknown.

TCRdb keeps only in-frame clones here, not all; method: immunoSEQ multiplex PCR. The table records approximately 100,000 clones, around 90% of them present only once. The sequencing used peripheral blood, collected on day 0 of AZD1222 vaccination. This chain connects TRBV7-2 to TRBJ2-1; D may be TRBD2 (6 bases). The source is an adult in good health. The CDR3 sequence is CASTGSYNEQFF. The CDR3 region has the DNA TGTGCCAGCACCGGGAGCTACAATGAGCAGTTCTTC.